This entry lists 30 T cell receptor beta chains sequenced from one sample in a study of cytomegalovirus exposure and HLA in healthy donors. With 60 Vbeta and 13 Jbeta primers, the PCR was carried out. Clones were sequenced by immunoSEQ multiplex PCR, and TCRdb holds only the in-frame ones, with some missing. The table has roughly 98,000 clones, roughly 79% seen once. Sequencing was carried out using PBMCs. The receptors come from a man in his forties in good health and CMV-seronegative.

This clone was found a few times. The chain has TRBV5-1 and TRBJ2-1; TRBD2 agrees at 12 bases. The CDR3 totals 16 residues. The ends lost 1 base at V and 7 bases at J; junction bases unmatched: 6. Germline-derived CDR1 and CDR2 are SGHRS and YFSETQ. The CDR3: CASSLMASGRGNEQFF. The CDR3 DNA follows: TGCGCCAGCAGCTTGATGGCTAGCGGGAGGGGAAATGAGCAGTTCTTC.

This chain connects TRBV7-2 to TRBJ2-3; weak D call: TRBD1 (6 bases). This CDR3 has 16 residues. V was trimmed by 4 bases and J by 4 bases, leaving 18 bases between them. Germline V gives CDR1 SGHTA, CDR2 FQGNSA. The CDR3 sequence is CASSCPPRGEADTQYF. Here the CDR3 DNA reads TGTGCCAGCAGCTGCCCCCCCAGGGGAGAGGCAGATACGCAGTATTTT.

This chain links TRBV29-1 with TRBJ1-1; tentative D call: TRBD1 (5 bases). The CDR3 loop spans 13 amino acids. V dropped 7 bases and J dropped 0 bases, with 12 bases sitting between them. The V gene's germline CDR1 is SQVTM and CDR2 ANQGSEA. The CDR3 spells CSAPTALNTEAFF. DNA for the CDR3: TGCAGCGCCCCGACAGCACTGAACACTGAAGCTTTCTTT.

This clone was seen a handful of times. The chain recombines TRBV4-1 with TRBJ2-2; D might be TRBD2 (6 bases). This CDR3 comprises 15 residues. The V end was cut by 4 bases, the J end by 5 bases, with 14 bases between. Germline V lookup: CDR1 MGHRA, CDR2 YSYEKL. CDR3 residues: CASSPTSSRTGELFF. As DNA, the CDR3 is TGCGCCAGCAGCCCGACTAGTTCCCGGACCGGGGAGCTGTTTTTT.

This chain uses TRBV7-2 with TRBJ2-5, with 15 bases identical to TRBD2. The tail of the sequence fits TRBJ2-7 better, so the J call may be wrong. This CDR3 has 19 amino acids. The germline V gene encodes CDR1 SGHTA and CDR2 FQGNSA. The CDR3 region is CASSSGTSGRHRSSYEQYF. The CDR3 DNA is TGTGCCAGCAGCTCCGGGACTAGCGGGAGGCACAGGAGCTCCTACGAGCAGTACTTC.

The rearrangement uses TRBV5-4 and TRBJ2-1; D is undetermined. Trimming stripped 4 bases from V and 8 bases from J, with 13 bases between. Per germline, CDR1 SGHNT and CDR2 YYREEE (reference sequence). The CDR3 is 13 residues long. The CDR3 nucleotides are TGTGCCAGCAGCCTAACCTCTTTCGATGAGCAGTTCTTC. Its translation is CASSLTSFDEQFF.

The V gene is TRBV9, the J gene TRBJ2-3, with 7 bases that match TRBD2. Germline CDR1 is SGDLS and CDR2 is YYNGEE. The CDR3 extends over 16 amino acids. The V segment lost 4 bases and the J segment 2 bases; nucleotides outside the gene matches: 10. The CDR3 sequence is CASSPRGGPHTDTQYF. The CDR3 DNA reads as TGTGCCAGCAGCCCCCGGGGAGGGCCCCACACAGATACGCAGTATTTT.

This clone was detected only a few times. The V and J genes are TRBV4-3 and TRBJ2-1, with a weak D call TRBD1 (7 bases). Germline V gene sequence: CDR1 LGHNA, CDR2 YSLEER. The V end lost 4 bases, the J end lost 5 bases, and 15 bases lay between the germline ends. This CDR3 has 15 amino acids. The CDR3 DNA is TGCGCCAGCAGCCTTTTTCAGGGGGGCAACAATGAGCAGTTCTTC. This codes for CASSLFQGGNNEQFF.

The chain joins TRBV4-3 to TRBJ2-7; TRBD2 agrees at 10 bases. Germline-derived CDR1 and CDR2 are LGHNA and YSLEER. The ends lost 0 bases at V and 4 bases at J; junction bases unmatched: 3. This CDR3 region has 15 residues. DNA for the CDR3: TGCGCCAGCAGCCAAGAGGGACTAGCGTATTACGAGCAGTACTTC. Translated: CASSQEGLAYYEQYF.

The rearrangement links TRBV9 to TRBJ2-7, with 11 positions matching TRBD2. After removal of 4 bases from V and 3 bases from J, the junction contained 3 bases not matched to a gene. The CDR3 loop spans 14 amino acids. Germline values: CDR1 SGDLS, CDR2 YYNGEE. The CDR3 region is CASSRTSGSYEQYF. CDR3 in DNA: TGTGCCAGCAGCCGAACTAGCGGGAGCTACGAGCAGTACTTC. Filled out from reference TRBV9 and TRBJ2-7, the complete variable domain reads DSGVTQTPKHLITATGQRVTLRCSPRSGDLSVYWYQQSLDQGLQFLIQYYNGEERAKGNILERFSAQQFPDLHSELNLSSLELGDSALYFCASSRTSGSYEQYFGPGTRLTVT.

The rearrangement links TRBV7-2 to TRBJ2-5; D may be TRBD1 (5 bases). The germline V and J ends were trimmed by 6 bases and 3 bases, with 14 bases remaining between them. From germline, CDR1 is SGHTA and CDR2 FQGNSA. This CDR3 comprises 14 residues. CDR3: CASSPGWAKETQYF. CDR3 coding DNA: TGTGCCAGCAGTCCAGGGTGGGCAAAAGAGACCCAGTACTTC.

The gene calls are TRBV19 and TRBJ1-5; 9 bases are shared with TRBD1. J was trimmed by 6 bases and V by 6 bases; bases with no gene match: 6. This CDR3 comprises 14 residues. Per germline, CDR1 LNHDA and CDR2 SQIVND (reference sequence). The CDR3 region is CASRWTGAGQPQHF. DNA of the CDR3: TGTGCCAGTAGATGGACAGGGGCAGGTCAGCCCCAGCATTTT.

V gene TRBV7-9 combines with J gene TRBJ2-7; 13 bases align to TRBD2. V lost 5 bases to trimming and J lost 5 bases; unmatched junction nucleotides: 6. Germline CDR1 is SEHNR and CDR2 is FQNEAQ (reference sequence). The length of the CDR3 is 15 residues. The CDR3: CASSHTSGGANEQYF. The CDR3 DNA reads TGTGCCAGCAGCCACACTAGCGGGGGGGCTAACGAGCAGTACTTC.

This chain connects TRBV11-2 to TRBJ2-1; TRBD1 agrees at 8 bases. The CDR3 consists of 14 residues. V shed 5 bases and J 5 bases; nucleotides not matched to a gene: 5. Germline V gene data show CDR1 as SGHAT and CDR2 as FQNNGV. The CDR3 DNA reads as TGTGCCAGCAGCCGGGACAGGCATAACAATGAGCAGTTCTTC. As protein: CASSRDRHNNEQFF. The full variable domain, its missing parts supplied by reference TRBV11-2 and TRBJ2-1, is EAGVAQSPRYKIIEKRQSVAFWCNPISGHATLYWYQQILGQGPKLLIQFQNNGVVDDSQLPKDRFSAERLKGVDSTLKIQPAKLEDSAVYLCASSRDRHNNEQFFGPGTRLTVL.

This clone was seen a handful of times. The chain recombines TRBV5-4 with TRBJ2-5; 7 bases are a match to TRBD1. CDR1 and CDR2 (germline): SGHNT, YYREEE (reference sequence). V was pared by 4 bases and J by 5 bases, with 8 bases of the junction left unmatched. This CDR3 has 14 amino acids. The CDR3 here is CASSPGTVGETQYF. Written as DNA, the CDR3 is TGTGCCAGCAGCCCCGGGACAGTAGGGGAGACCCAGTACTTC.

Here the CDR3 reads CASSSGTSGIQETQYF. CDR3 nucleotide sequence: TGTGCCAGTAGTTCCGGGACTAGCGGTATCCAAGAGACCCAGTACTTC. V is TRBV19 and J is TRBJ2-5; 11 bases are a match to TRBD2. The CDR3 spans 16 residues. V lost 5 bases, J lost 1 base, and 6 bases stayed unmatched. Germline V gene sequence: CDR1 LNHDA, CDR2 SQIVND (reference sequence). The full variable domain, its missing parts supplied by reference TRBV19 and TRBJ2-5, is DGGITQSPKYLFRKEGQNVTLSCEQNLNHDAMYWYRQDPGQGLRLIYYSQIVNDFQKGDIAEGYSVSREKKESFPLTVTSAQKNPTAFYLCASSSGTSGIQETQYFGPGTRLLVL.

The V and J genes are TRBV5-4 and TRBJ2-5; 7 positions match TRBD2. Trimming took 5 bases from V and 5 from J; bases not matched to a gene: 15. Germline V gives CDR1 SGHNT, CDR2 YYREEE (reference sequence). The CDR3 spans 16 residues. The CDR3 reads CASSSSGASLGETQYF. The CDR3 DNA is TGTGCCAGCAGTTCAAGCGGGGCATCCTTGGGGGAGACCCAGTACTTC.

A single count supports this clone. The genes are TRBV28 and TRBJ1-2; 10 bases are a match to TRBD1. V lost 3 bases to trimming and J lost 7 bases; unmatched junction nucleotides: 14. Looked up from germline, CDR1 is MDHEN and CDR2 is SYDVKM. The length of the CDR3 is 17 residues. The CDR3 here is CASSFLGGPGQGFGYTF. CDR3 sequence (DNA): TGTGCCAGCAGTTTTTTAGGGGGCCCGGGACAGGGGTTTGGCTACACCTTC.

The rearrangement links TRBV6-5 to TRBJ2-3; no clear D. The V gene lost 5 bases and the J gene lost 1 base, with 10 bases spanning the gap. Germline CDR1 is MNHEY and CDR2 is SVGAGI. CDR3 length equals 14 residues. CDR3 in DNA: TGTGCCAGCAGTCGACGCGCGGGCACAGATACGCAGTATTTT. Translated, it gives CASSRRAGTDTQYF.

The chain links TRBV9 to TRBJ2-5; TRBD1 agrees at 7 bases. The tail of the sequence fits TRBJ2-7 better, so the J call may be wrong. The CDR3 is made up of 15 amino acids. Germline CDR1 SGDLS, CDR2 YYNGEE. The DNA for the CDR3 is TGTGCCAGCAGCGCCGGGGCAGGGGGTTCCTACGAGCAGTACTTC. This codes for CASSAGAGGSYEQYF.

This clone was picked up a small number of times. One end of the junction does not line up with germline, which may come from a read error. This sequence joins TRBV7-9 and TRBJ2-2, with D possibly TRBD2 on 5 matching bases. This CDR3 has 14 residues. Germline CDR1 and CDR2: SEHNR and FQNEAQ (reference sequence). CDR3 coding DNA: TGTTCCAGCAGCTTACGTAGCGCTCACGGGGAGCTGTTTTTT. This gives the protein CSSSLRSAHGELFF.

The V call is TRBV9, the J call TRBJ2-3, with D perhaps matching TRBD2 (7 bases). The CDR3 loop spans 15 amino acids. Deletions cut 0 bases from V and 4 bases from J, with 12 bases between. Germline values: CDR1 SGDLS, CDR2 YYNGEE. As DNA, the CDR3 is TGTGCCAGCAGCGTAGCGGCGGGGGCTGCAGATACGCAGTATTTT. Translated, it gives CASSVAAGAADTQYF.

The chain joins TRBV20-1 to TRBJ2-5, with TRBD1 matching 7 bases. Germline V gene lookup returns CDR1 DFQATT and CDR2 SNEGSKA (reference sequence). V was clipped by 7 bases and J by 5 bases; unmatched bases: 4. This CDR3 has 11 amino acids. The DNA of the CDR3 is TGCAGTGGAGGCAGGGGGGAGACCCAGTACTTC. Its protein product is CSGGRGETQYF.

This sequence joins TRBV14 and TRBJ2-2; TRBD2 aligns across 8 bases. This CDR3 contains 15 residues. Germline V gene lookup returns CDR1 SGHDN and CDR2 FVKESK. V lost 4 bases and J lost 5; bases outside the gene matches: 6. Here the CDR3 DNA reads TGTGCCAGCAGCCGCGGACTAGCCATGACCGGGGAGCTGTTTTTT. Translated: CASSRGLAMTGELFF.

This clone has only one observation. The chain joins TRBV28 to TRBJ2-7, with TRBD2 matching over 10 bases. Germline CDR1 is MDHEN and CDR2 is SYDVKM. The V gene end was trimmed by 6 bases and the J gene end by 7 bases; junction bases not matched to a gene: 12. CDR3 size: 15 residues. This CDR3 is CASSGAVAGGWEQYF. CDR3 nucleotide sequence: TGTGCCAGCAGCGGCGCGGTAGCGGGAGGATGGGAGCAGTACTTC.

A word on this clone: Its ends do not fully match the called genes, so a read error is possible. The chain joins TRBV7-9 to TRBJ2-7; tentative D call: TRBD2 (5 bases). Germline CDR1 SEHNR, CDR2 FQNEAQ (reference sequence). There are 14 residues in the CDR3. The DNA for the CDR3 is TGTGCCAGCAGCCCGGCCGGGAACTCCCACGAGCAGTACTTC. Its translation is CASSPAGNSHEQYF.

The V call is TRBV2, the J call TRBJ1-4; D remains ambiguous. The CDR3 is made up of 17 amino acids. CDR1 is SNHLY and CDR2 is FYNNEI in the germline V gene. V was trimmed by 6 bases and J by 1 base, leaving 18 bases between them. CDR3 in DNA: TGTGCCAGCAGCAATAACCCCCGACGGGTAACTAATGAAAAACTGTTTTTT. This sequence encodes CASSNNPRRVTNEKLFF.

This clone appeared a single time. The chain combines TRBV2 with TRBJ1-6, with D hard to call. This CDR3 is built from 10 residues. CDR1 and CDR2 from the germline V gene are SNHLY and FYNNEI. The ends were cut back, 7 bases at V and 14 bases at J, with 9 bases in the middle. CDR3 nucleotide sequence: TGTGCCAGCAAACGGGTGACCCTCCACTTT. It encodes CASKRVTLHF.

This clone has only one observation. The V and J genes are TRBV4-1 and TRBJ1-2; D uncertain. The CDR3 has 14 amino acids. Germline V lookup: CDR1 MGHRA, CDR2 YSYEKL. Between the trimmed V and J ends, which lost 1 base and 3 bases, there was a span of 9 bases. The CDR3 is CASSQVRVDYGYTF. The CDR3 DNA reads as TGCGCCAGCAGCCAAGTTCGGGTTGACTATGGCTACACCTTC.

This chain connects TRBV5-6 to TRBJ2-3; D might be TRBD2 (6 bases). Per germline, CDR1 SGHDT and CDR2 YYEEEE. This CDR3 contains 15 residues. With 0 bases removed from V and 2 bases from J, the gap between germline ends came to 10 bases. CDR3 amino acids: CASSLGGEVTDTQYF. CDR3 in DNA: TGTGCCAGCAGCTTGGGGGGGGAGGTCACAGATACGCAGTATTTT.